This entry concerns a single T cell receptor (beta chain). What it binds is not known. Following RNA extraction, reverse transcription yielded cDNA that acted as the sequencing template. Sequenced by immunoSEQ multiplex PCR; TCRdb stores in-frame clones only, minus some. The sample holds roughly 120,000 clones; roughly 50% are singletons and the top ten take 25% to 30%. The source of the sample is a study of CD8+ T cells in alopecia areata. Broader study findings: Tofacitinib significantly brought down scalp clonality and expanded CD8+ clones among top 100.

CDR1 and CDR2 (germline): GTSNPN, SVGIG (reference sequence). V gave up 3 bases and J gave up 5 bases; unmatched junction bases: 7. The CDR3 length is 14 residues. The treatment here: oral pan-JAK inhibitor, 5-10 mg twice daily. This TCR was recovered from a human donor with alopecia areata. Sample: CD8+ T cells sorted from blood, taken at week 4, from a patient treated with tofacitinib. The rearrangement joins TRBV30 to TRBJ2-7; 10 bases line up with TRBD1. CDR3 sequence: CAWSLGTGENEQYF. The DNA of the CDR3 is TGTGCCTGGAGCCTCGGGACAGGGGAGAACGAGCAGTACTTC.